A single sample gave rise to the 9 T cell receptor beta chains below, sequenced in a study of T-cell memory formation after mild COVID-19. MiXCR, applied by TCRdb to the 5' RACE reads, yields one record per CDR3 protein. The table records 150,000 to 200,000 distinct CDR3 sequences, around 10% of them present only once. Specimen: PBMCs or a T cell subset sorted from them (not recorded which). The receptors shown here come from a man younger than 30 who had mild COVID-19 (a few samples of this study predate the infection). Cell type and time point are not known.

This clonotype was detected only a few times. The J gene is TRBJ2-4, the V gene TRBV7-2; 10 nucleotides line up with TRBD2. The CDR3 is 17 residues long. V gave up 5 bases and J gave up 0 bases; unmatched junction bases: 7. The germline CDR1 and CDR2 sequences are SGHTA and FQGNSA. The CDR3 is CASSGRTSGGAKNIQYF. CDR3 sequence (DNA): TGTGCCAGCAGCGGACGGACTAGCGGAGGAGCCAAAAACATTCAGTACTTC.

As to this clonotype: With a much larger clone just one base away, this may be a read error. The rearrangement uses TRBV6-5 and TRBJ2-3; D is ambiguous. Germline loops: CDR1 MNHEY, CDR2 SVGAGI. The germline V and J ends were trimmed by 5 bases and 13 bases, with 19 bases remaining between them. This CDR3 region has 13 residues. The CDR3 nucleotides are TGTGCCAGCAGTCCCTACTTGGGCAATAAAGAGTATTTT. The encoded protein is CASSPYLGNKEYF.

V and J are TRBV20-1 and TRBJ2-3; no firm D call. The CDR3 loop spans 13 amino acids. The V gene lost 0 bases and the J gene lost 0 bases, with 4 bases spanning the gap. Germline CDR1 and CDR2: DFQATT and SNEGSKA (reference sequence). CDR3 nucleotide sequence: TGCAGTGCTAGAGACGCTAGCACAGATACGCAGTATTTT. Its protein product is CSARDASTDTQYF.

This clonotype has only a few counts. CDR3 coding DNA: TGCAGTGCGATCCAGGGACAGGATAATTCACCCCTCCACTTT. Protein: CSAIQGQDNSPLHF. The V gene is TRBV20-1, the J gene TRBJ1-6; 8 positions agree with TRBD1. There are 14 residues in the CDR3. Germline V gene data show CDR1 as DFQATT and CDR2 as SNEGSKA (reference sequence). V shed 6 bases and J 5 bases; nucleotides not matched to a gene: 6.

This clonotype occurred a few times. The rearrangement joins TRBV3-1 to TRBJ2-4; D remains unclear. Germline lookup yields CDR1 LGHDT and CDR2 YNNKEL (reference sequence). The CDR3 consists of 16 residues. Trimming shortened V by 0 bases and J by 1 base, and 10 bases separated the two germline ends. The chain's CDR3 is CASSQDLSLAKNIQYF. The CDR3 DNA reads as TGTGCCAGCAGCCAAGATTTGAGCCTGGCCAAAAACATTCAGTACTTC. Based on the CDR3 plus reference TRBV3-1 and TRBJ2-4, the full variable domain is DTAVSQTPKYLVTQMGNDKSIKCEQNLGHDTMYWYKQDSKKFLKIMFSYNNKELIINETVPNRFSPKSPDKAHLNLHINSLELGDSAVYFCASSQDLSLAKNIQYFGAGTRLSVL.

This clonotype was detected only a few times. The chain employs TRBV20-1 and TRBJ1-4; possibly TRBD1 for D (6 bases). From germline, CDR1 is DFQATT and CDR2 SNEGSKA (reference sequence). Between the trimmed V and J ends, which lost 0 bases and 6 bases, there was a span of 14 bases. The CDR3 totals 15 residues. Written as DNA, the CDR3 is TGCAGTGCTAGAGATGACCGGCAGGGGCATGAAAAACTGTTTTTT. Translating gives CSARDDRQGHEKLFF.

The V and J genes are TRBV20-1 and TRBJ1-2; D is unclear. CDR3 length: 12 amino acids. CDR1 DFQATT and CDR2 SNEGSKA come from the germline V gene (reference sequence). V shed 3 bases and J shed 1 base, with 6 bases lying between them. For the CDR3, the DNA is TGCAGTGCTAGGGGTGGTAACTATGGCTACACCTTC. Translated: CSARGGNYGYTF.

The rearrangement links TRBV9 to TRBJ2-1; D not resolved. Germline CDR1 reads SGDLS; CDR2 reads YYNGEE. V shed 4 bases and J shed 9 bases, with 8 bases lying between them. The CDR3 is 11 residues long. CDR3 protein: CASSRAGEQFF. The CDR3 bases are TGTGCCAGCAGCCGAGCTGGTGAGCAGTTCTTC.

The chain joins TRBV15 to TRBJ2-7; tentative D call: TRBD1 (5 bases). Trimming removed 0 bases at V and 2 bases at J, with 8 bases between. The V gene's germline CDR1 is LNHNV and CDR2 YYDKDF (reference sequence). The CDR3 totals 14 residues. This CDR3 reads CATSRDWGTYEQYF. DNA for the CDR3: TGTGCCACCAGCAGAGATTGGGGCACCTACGAGCAGTACTTC.